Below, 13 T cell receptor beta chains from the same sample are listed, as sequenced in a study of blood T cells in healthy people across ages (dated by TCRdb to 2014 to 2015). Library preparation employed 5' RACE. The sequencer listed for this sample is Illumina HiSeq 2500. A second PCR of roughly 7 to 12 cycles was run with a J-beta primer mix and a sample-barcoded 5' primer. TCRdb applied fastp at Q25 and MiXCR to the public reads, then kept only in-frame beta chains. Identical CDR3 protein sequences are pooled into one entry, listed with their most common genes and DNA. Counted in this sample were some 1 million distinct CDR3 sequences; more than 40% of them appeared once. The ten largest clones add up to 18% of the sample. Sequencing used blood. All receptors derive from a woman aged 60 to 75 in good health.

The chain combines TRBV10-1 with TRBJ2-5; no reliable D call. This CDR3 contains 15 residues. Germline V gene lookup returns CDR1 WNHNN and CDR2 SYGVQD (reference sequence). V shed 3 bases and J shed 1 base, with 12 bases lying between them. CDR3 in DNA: TGCGCCAGCAGTGATCGGTGGACCTCCCAAGAGACCCAGTACTTC. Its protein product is CASSDRWTSQETQYF.

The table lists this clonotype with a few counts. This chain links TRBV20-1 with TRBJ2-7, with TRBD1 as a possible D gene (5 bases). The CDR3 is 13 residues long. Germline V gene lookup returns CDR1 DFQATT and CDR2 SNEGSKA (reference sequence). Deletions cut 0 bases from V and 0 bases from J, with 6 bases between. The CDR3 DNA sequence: TGCAGTGCTAGAGATCAGGGCTCCTACGAGCAGTACTTC. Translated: CSARDQGSYEQYF.

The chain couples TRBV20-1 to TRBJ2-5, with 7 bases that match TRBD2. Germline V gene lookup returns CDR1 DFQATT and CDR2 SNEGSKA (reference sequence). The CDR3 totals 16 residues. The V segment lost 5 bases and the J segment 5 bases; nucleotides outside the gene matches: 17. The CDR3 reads CSAQWGSGPRRETQYF. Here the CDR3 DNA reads TGCAGTGCTCAGTGGGGTAGCGGGCCACGTCGGGAGACCCAGTACTTC.

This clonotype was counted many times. The CDR3 DNA reads TGCGCCAGCAGCCAAGTTGCCTCCTACGAGCAGTACTTC. It translates to CASSQVASYEQYF. The rearrangement links TRBV4-1 to TRBJ2-7; no firm D call. The length of the CDR3 is 13 residues. Germline V gives CDR1 MGHRA, CDR2 YSYEKL. Trimming left V 1 base short and J 0 bases short, with 4 bases between.

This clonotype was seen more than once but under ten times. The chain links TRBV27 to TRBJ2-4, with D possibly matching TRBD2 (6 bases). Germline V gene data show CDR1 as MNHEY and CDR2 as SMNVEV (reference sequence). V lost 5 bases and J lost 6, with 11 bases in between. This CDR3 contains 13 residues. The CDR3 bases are TGTGCCAGCAGTGCCGGAGGGACAAACATTCAGTACTTC. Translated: CASSAGGTNIQYF.

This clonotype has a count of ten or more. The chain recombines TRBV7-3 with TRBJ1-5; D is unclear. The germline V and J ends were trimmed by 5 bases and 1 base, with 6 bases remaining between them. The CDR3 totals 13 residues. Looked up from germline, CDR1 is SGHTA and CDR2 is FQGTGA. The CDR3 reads CASSPESNQPQHF. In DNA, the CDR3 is TGTGCCAGCAGCCCTGAGAGCAATCAGCCCCAGCATTTT. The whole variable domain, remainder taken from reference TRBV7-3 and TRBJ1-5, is GAGVSQTPSNKVTEKGKYVELRCDPISGHTALYWYRQSLGQGPEFLIYFQGTGAADDSGLPNDRFFAVRPEGSVSTLKIQRTERGDSAVYLCASSPESNQPQHFGDGTRLSIL.

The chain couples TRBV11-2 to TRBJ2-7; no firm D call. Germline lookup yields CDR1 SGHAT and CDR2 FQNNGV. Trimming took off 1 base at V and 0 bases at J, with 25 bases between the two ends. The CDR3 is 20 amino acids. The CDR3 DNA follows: TGTGCCAGCAGCTTAGGATTGTTGTCGGCCCAGCGCGAGAGCTCCTACGAGCAGTACTTC. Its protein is CASSLGLLSAQRESSYEQYF.

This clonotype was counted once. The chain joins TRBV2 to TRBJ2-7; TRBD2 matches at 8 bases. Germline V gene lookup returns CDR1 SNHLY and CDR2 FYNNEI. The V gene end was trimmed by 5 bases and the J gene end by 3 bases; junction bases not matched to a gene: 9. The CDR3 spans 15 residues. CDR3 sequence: CASSTTSGGGYEQYF. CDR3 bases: TGTGCCAGCAGTACAACTAGCGGCGGAGGCTACGAGCAGTACTTC.

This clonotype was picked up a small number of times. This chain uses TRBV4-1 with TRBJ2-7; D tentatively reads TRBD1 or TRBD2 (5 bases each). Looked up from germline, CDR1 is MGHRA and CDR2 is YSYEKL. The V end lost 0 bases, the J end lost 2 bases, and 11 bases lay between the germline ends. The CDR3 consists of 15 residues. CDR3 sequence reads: CASSQEGTYTYEQYF. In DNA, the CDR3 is TGCGCCAGCAGCCAAGAAGGGACGTACACCTACGAGCAGTACTTC.

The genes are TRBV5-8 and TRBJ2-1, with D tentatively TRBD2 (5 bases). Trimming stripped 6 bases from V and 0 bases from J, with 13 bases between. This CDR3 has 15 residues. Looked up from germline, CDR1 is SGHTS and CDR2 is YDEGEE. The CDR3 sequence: CASKRKRNSYNEQFF. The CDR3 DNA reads TGTGCCAGCAAGCGTAAGCGGAACTCCTACAATGAGCAGTTCTTC.

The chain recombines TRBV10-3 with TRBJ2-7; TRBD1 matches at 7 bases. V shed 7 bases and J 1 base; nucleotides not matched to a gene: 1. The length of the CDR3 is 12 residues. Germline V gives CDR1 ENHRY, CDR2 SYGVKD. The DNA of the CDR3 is TGTGCCATCATGGGACAGTCCTACGAGCAGTACTTC. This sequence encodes CAIMGQSYEQYF.

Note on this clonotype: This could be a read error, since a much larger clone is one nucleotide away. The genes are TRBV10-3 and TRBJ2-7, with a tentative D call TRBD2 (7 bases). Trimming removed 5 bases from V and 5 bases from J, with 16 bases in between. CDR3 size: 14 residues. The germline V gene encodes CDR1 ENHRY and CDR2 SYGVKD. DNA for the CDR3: TGTGCCATCAGTAAAGCGGGACAATCGGACGAGCAGTACTTC. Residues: CAISKAGQSDEQYF.

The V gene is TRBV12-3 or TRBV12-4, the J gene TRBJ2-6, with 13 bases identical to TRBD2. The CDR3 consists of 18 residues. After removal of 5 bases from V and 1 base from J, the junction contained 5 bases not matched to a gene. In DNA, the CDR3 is TGTGCCAGCAGTCCGGGACTAGCGGGGCAATCTGGGGCCAACGTCCTGACTTTC. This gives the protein CASSPGLAGQSGANVLTF.